This TCR beta chain was sequenced during a study of blood T cells in healthy people across ages. This CDR3 has 14 amino acids. V lost 5 bases and J 1 base, leaving 11 bases between the germline ends. Germline V gives CDR1 MDHEN, CDR2 SYDVKM. With a J-beta primer mix and a sample-barcoded 5' primer, a second PCR ran roughly 6 to 11 cycles. A template-switch adaptor with 12 random nucleotides tagged each cDNA molecule. TCRdb processed the 5' RACE reads anew with MiXCR; each CDR3 protein has one entry. The data contain about 580,000 distinct CDR3 sequences, around 50% of them singletons. The clonotype comes from an older man in good health. The sample was blood. The chain uses TRBV28 and TRBJ1-1; D is unclear. CDR3 coding DNA: TGTGCCAGCAGTATATCCACGGCGAACACTGAAGCTTTCTTT. Residues: CASSISTANTEAFF. Combining the CDR3 with reference TRBV28 and TRBJ1-1 gives the whole variable domain DVKVTQSSRYLVKRTGEKVFLECVQDMDHENMFWYRQDPGLGLRLIYFSYDVKMKEKGDIPEGYSVSREKKERFSLILESASTNQTSMYLCASSISTANTEAFFGQGTRLTVV.